This section outlines one TCR beta chain sequence together with its context. The sample comes from a study of blood T cell repertoires in COVID-19. In the study overall: The United States, Italy and Spain provided the acute and convalescent COVID-19 samples. From T cells, B-cell-depleted T cells, or PBMCs came the material, which was cDNA or gDNA.

Per the authors' pipeline: Reference gene primer amplification gave nucleated cell count estimates. Repertoires were generated with immunoSEQ multiplex PCR, while TCRdb's copy carries only in-frame clones and drops some. The V and J calls and clone size were taken over from that table, and D and trimming were inferred from the DNA. The data hold tens of thousands of clones, with around 89% observed a single time. This CDR3 has 13 amino acids. Germline V gives CDR1 SGHNT, CDR2 YYREEE (reference sequence). With 6 bases removed from V and 5 bases from J, the gap between germline ends came to 14 bases. This chain links TRBV5-4 with TRBJ1-2, with D possibly matching TRBD1 (6 bases). The source of this sequence is a human donor in a cohort sampled during active COVID-19. Source material: peripheral blood. Here the CDR3 DNA reads TGTGCCAGCACCAAGGGGGACCCATATGGCTACACCTTC. Translating it yields CASTKGDPYGYTF.